This T cell receptor (beta chain) came from a study of a mutant IDH1 vaccine in newly diagnosed glioma. Overall study: Of treated patients, approximately 60% were men and roughly 40% women, averaging roughly 40 years.

The data were produced by immunoSEQ multiplex PCR, yet TCRdb's version contains in-frame clones alone and is incomplete. The sample has approximately 92,000 clones, about 82% seen once. Time point given: baseline, week 1 (first vaccination visit). Treatment defined: pre-vaccination baseline after standard-of-care therapy. V lost 5 bases and J lost 3, with 11 bases in between. Germline V lookup: CDR1 LNHDA, CDR2 SQIVND (reference sequence). CDR3 length: 13 residues. The material sequenced was PBMCs, taken from a glioma patient treated with radiotherapy, temozolomide or both. This TCR derives from a middle-aged man with glioma. The rearrangement joins TRBV19 to TRBJ2-7; tentatively, D is TRBD1 (6 bases). For the CDR3, the DNA is TGTGCCAGTAGTCGGACAGTGAGCTACGAGCAGTACTTC. It yields the protein CASSRTVSYEQYF.